One and the same sample provided the 9 T cell receptor beta chains below, sequenced in a study of blood T cell repertoires in COVID-19. The assay was immunoSEQ multiplex PCR, and TCRdb's table has in-frame clones only and misses some. The sample records approximately 300,000 clones, about four fifths being singletons. Sequencing was carried out using peripheral blood. These receptors were collected from a woman in her forties or fifties with acute or convalescent COVID-19.

The chain joins TRBV5-4 to TRBJ2-2; maybe TRBD2 (6 bases). The ends were cut back, 4 bases at V and 6 bases at J, with 22 bases in the middle. CDR1 SGHNT and CDR2 YYREEE come from the germline V gene (reference sequence). The CDR3 runs 17 residues. CDR3 amino acids: CASSRRTSRDVPGELFF. CDR3 sequence (DNA): TGTGCCAGCAGCCGTCGAACTTCGCGGGACGTACCCGGGGAGCTGTTTTTT.

This chain connects TRBV9 to TRBJ1-1, with D possibly being TRBD1 (5 bases). The CDR3 sequence is 15 residues long. Deletions cut 1 base from V and 4 bases from J, with 14 bases between. CDR1 is SGDLS, CDR2 YYNGEE, per germline. The CDR3 sequence is CASSVSGTSGTEAFF. For the CDR3, the DNA is TGTGCCAGCAGCGTAAGCGGGACCAGTGGCACTGAAGCTTTCTTT.

V gene TRBV2 combines with J gene TRBJ1-1, with 9 bases fitting TRBD1. CDR3 length equals 13 residues. V lost 8 bases and J lost 5; bases outside the gene matches: 6. Looked up from germline, CDR1 is SNHLY and CDR2 is FYNNEI. The chain's CDR3 is CASGRQGGTEAFF. DNA of the CDR3: TGTGCCAGCGGAAGACAGGGGGGGACTGAAGCTTTCTTT.

This clone was seen a single time. The chain employs TRBV7-8 and TRBJ2-2, with D possibly TRBD2 on 6 matching bases. The CDR3 runs 18 residues. Germline V gene sequence: CDR1 SGHVS, CDR2 FQNEAQ. V gave up 1 base and J gave up 1 base, with 16 bases separating them. The CDR3 sequence is CASSLVGAGTGNTGELFF. In DNA, the CDR3 is TGTGCCAGCAGCTTAGTTGGCGCGGGAACGGGGAACACCGGGGAGCTGTTTTTT. The full variable domain, completed using reference TRBV7-8 and TRBJ2-2, is GAGVSQSPRYKVAKRGQDVALRCDPISGHVSLFWYQQALGQGPEFLTYFQNEAQLDKSGLPSDRFFAERPEGSVSTLKIQRTQQEDSAVYLCASSLVGAGTGNTGELFFGEGSRLTVL.

The J gene is TRBJ1-6, the V gene TRBV5-1, with D possibly TRBD1 on 5 matching bases. Germline V CDR1 and CDR2: SGHRS, YFSETQ. Trimming took off 3 bases at V and 8 bases at J, with 9 bases between the two ends. This CDR3 spans 13 amino acids. The CDR3 reads CASSWGGDSPLHF. CDR3 in DNA: TGCGCCAGCAGCTGGGGGGGAGATTCACCCCTCCACTTT.

V is TRBV5-4 and J is TRBJ2-7; D possibly corresponds to TRBD1 (5 bases). The CDR3 is 12 residues long. Germline CDR1 reads SGHNT; CDR2 reads YYREEE (reference sequence). Trimming stripped 0 bases from V and 7 bases from J, with 8 bases between. In nucleotides, the CDR3 is TGTGCCAGCAGCTTGGTGCAGGGTGAGCAGTACTTC. This codes for CASSLVQGEQYF. Full variable domain (remainder filled in from reference TRBV5-4 and TRBJ2-7): ETGVTQSPTHLIKTRGQQVTLRCSSQSGHNTVSWYQQALGQGPQFIFQYYREEENGRGNFPPRFSGLQFPNYSSELNVNALELDDSALYLCASSLVQGEQYFGPGTRLTVT.

This clone was seen more than once but under ten times. The V and J genes are TRBV5-6 and TRBJ1-5; D unclear. V lost 4 bases, J lost 2 bases, and 10 bases lay in between. Germline V gives CDR1 SGHDT, CDR2 YYEEEE. CDR3 length: 14 residues. CDR3 sequence (DNA): TGTGCCAGCAGCCGAGGGCTTGGCAATCAGCCCCAGCATTTT. Translation gives CASSRGLGNQPQHF. Combining the CDR3 with reference TRBV5-6 and TRBJ1-5 gives the whole variable domain DAGVTQSPTHLIKTRGQQVTLRCSPKSGHDTVSWYQQALGQGPQFIFQYYEEEERQRGNFPDRFSGHQFPNYSSELNVNALLLGDSALYLCASSRGLGNQPQHFGDGTRLSIL.

The CDR3 region has the DNA TGTGCCAGTAGTCCTGGGGGGACAGGGGGCGTTGGCTACACCTTC. It codes for CASSPGGTGGVGYTF. This chain joins TRBV19 and TRBJ1-2; TRBD1 matches at 12 bases. There are 15 residues in the CDR3. V gave up 5 bases and J gave up 7 bases; unmatched junction bases: 8. Germline V gene sequence: CDR1 LNHDA, CDR2 SQIVND (reference sequence).

The gene calls are TRBV6-2 or TRBV6-3 and TRBJ1-4; the D gene is possibly TRBD1 (5 bases). V lost 4 bases to trimming and J lost 4 bases, with 13 bases between them. There are 15 residues in the CDR3. Germline CDR1 reads MNHEY; CDR2 reads SVGEGT. The CDR3 bases are TGTGCCAGCAGTTCAGAGACAGCACTTAATGAAAAACTGTTTTTT. It is translated as CASSSETALNEKLFF.